What follows describes a single TCR beta chain. Its antigen specificity is not known. Base-call qualities are not available, and no considerably larger clone is one nucleotide away. The twin pairs came from the European Cystic Fibrosis Twin and Sibling Study Cohort, a cohort that recruited patients from 150 to 200 CF clinics across 14 European countries. Zygosity and CFTR genotype were verified in-house, and zygosity was tested by multiplex PCR of nine short tandem repeat loci. Peripheral blood was sampled from each twin, with clinical parameters recorded on the day of blood sampling. Phenol/chloroform extraction was used to isolate genomic DNA from peripheral blood cells, and the DNA was then kept in TE buffer at 4 degrees C. V drops 4 bases and J drops 0 bases, leaving 17 bases in between. From the cysteine up to the phenylalanine, the CDR3 has a length of 17 residues. The kept DNA is CDR3 alone, 51 bases in frame from the first base. Taken from the germline V gene, the CDR1 and CDR2 loops are SGHRS and YFSETQ.

This record belongs to a study of monozygotic twins with cystic fibrosis (dated by TCRdb to the early 2020s). About the investigation overall: Around 3.3 micrograms of fragmented DNA went through approximately 15 PCR cycles to produce barcoded libraries. The cohort comprised ten female and six male twin pairs aged roughly 2.0 to 36.4 years, median about 9.3 years, mostly children and adolescents. On the day of blood sampling, twins were ranked among approximately 990 cohort participants for weight-for-height and for FEVPerc (FEV1 disease centile). The study compared TCR beta repertoires within and between 16 monozygotic twin pairs with cystic fibrosis to assess genetic influence on V and J gene usage. Data for three of the twin pairs had previously been reported in another context. Paper-wide results and their limitations: The cohort was small, and no association was found between shared CDR3 numbers and age, concordance or disease severity. Simpson clonality was found to be generally low (median approximately 0.0086), suggesting a naive-dominated repertoire, although higher clonality was observed in the most severely affected patients. The greatest similarity to the co-twin was observed for V gene usage in 13 of 16 pairs and for J usage in 8 of 16 pairs, which suggested genetic constraints. Significantly higher nucleotide-identical clonotype sharing was observed within monozygotic CF twin pairs than between unrelated CF individuals (P = 0.000026, Mann-Whitney).

Following the manufacturer's instructions, TCR beta CDR3 regions were amplified by multiplex PCR with the immunoSEQ immune profiling system. An Illumina NextSeq system was used to carry out the sequencing. Under the source paper's analysis protocol: Sequence data were processed on the immunoSEQ Analyzer platform, and clonality was computed as the square root of Simpson's index of productive rearrangements. Similarity in V and J usage was quantified by Jensen-Shannon distance, and CDR3 generation probabilities were calculated with OLGA. The researchers looked up shared CDR3 sequences in the immuneACCESS database (August 2020) and in VDJdb (December 2020). This immuneACCESS table, as held by TCRdb, lists in-frame sequences with V and J called but not all clones. Of the missing ones, under half trace to an unresolved V gene in checked studies; the others have no known cause. The D gene and trimming were derived from the DNA, and the V and J assignments and clone size from that table. Counted in this sample were approximately 20,000 clones; 95% to 98% of them appeared once. The ten most abundant clones make up around 0.15% of the sample.

Recombination linked TRBV5-1 to TRBJ1-3; the D region possibly corresponds to TRBD1 (5 bases align). Sample: blood. The sequence derives from a girl aged 5-17 years with cystic fibrosis. The nucleotide sequence reads as follows: TGCGCCAGCAGCACTACTACGACAGCTATCTCTGGAAACACCATATATTTT. Its protein is CASSTTTTAISGNTIYF. Reference TRBV5-1 and TRBJ1-3 genes cover what lies past the CDR3, so the full variable domain is KAGVTQTPRYLIKTRGQQVTLSCSPISGHRSVSWYQQTPGQGLQFLFEYFSETQRNKGNFPGRFSGRQFSNSRSEMNVSTLELGDSALYLCASSTTTTAISGNTIYFGEGSWLTVV.